This T cell receptor (beta chain) originates from a study of T cells in narcolepsy. Germline V CDR1 and CDR2: SGHRS, YFSETQ. The trim removed 1 base at V and 5 bases at J, leaving 5 bases unmatched. The CDR3 is made up of 15 amino acids. The repertoire was sequenced with immunoSEQ multiplex PCR; TCRdb's copy has only in-frame clones and lacks some. The data contain under 40,000 clones, about 76% of them singletons. This receptor was identified in a human donor with narcolepsy. Sequencing input: CD45RA- memory CD4+ T cells from PBMCs. The V gene is TRBV5-1, the J gene TRBJ2-7, with 11 bases identical to TRBD2. The CDR3 bases are TGCGCCAGCAGCTTGACTAGCGGGAGAGTCCACGAGCAGTACTTC. Its protein is CASSLTSGRVHEQYF.